This T cell receptor beta chain was recovered during a study of cytomegalovirus exposure and HLA in healthy donors. This CDR3 contains 17 residues. In germline, CDR1 is MGHRA, CDR2 YSYEKL. A word on this clone: Its antigen is unknown.

Study results and caveats: Per a later analysis, roughly 17,000 TCR beta sequences showed association with HLA alleles at 0.05 false discovery rate.

With 60 Vbeta and 13 Jbeta primers, the PCR was carried out. Profiling relied on immunoSEQ multiplex PCR, and the TCRdb table lists in-frame clones only, not all of them. The table lists 130,000 or so clones, about 80% of them singletons. This TCR was recovered from a woman aged 18-29 years in good health and CMV-seronegative. V and J are TRBV4-1 and TRBJ2-5; TRBD2 matches at 7 bases. Gene TRBJ2-7 matches the end of the DNA better, so the J call may be wrong. What was sequenced was PBMCs. CDR3 protein: CASSRPQTSRSTYEQYF. The CDR3 bases are TGCGCCAGCAGCCGACCACAGACTAGCCGGTCAACCTACGAGCAGTACTTC.